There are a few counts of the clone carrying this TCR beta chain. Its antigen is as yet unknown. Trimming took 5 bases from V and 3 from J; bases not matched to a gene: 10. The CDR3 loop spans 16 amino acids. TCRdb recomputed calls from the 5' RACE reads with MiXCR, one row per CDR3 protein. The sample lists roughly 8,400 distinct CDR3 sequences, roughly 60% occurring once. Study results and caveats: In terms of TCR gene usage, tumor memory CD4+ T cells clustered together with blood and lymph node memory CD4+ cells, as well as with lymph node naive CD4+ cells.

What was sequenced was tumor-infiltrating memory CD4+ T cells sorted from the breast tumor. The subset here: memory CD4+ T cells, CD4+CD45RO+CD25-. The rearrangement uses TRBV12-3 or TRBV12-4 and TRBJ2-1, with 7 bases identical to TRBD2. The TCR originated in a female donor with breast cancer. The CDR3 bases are TGTGCCAGCAGTACCCGACTAGCAGATATCTACAATGAGCAGTTCTTC. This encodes CASSTRLADIYNEQFF.